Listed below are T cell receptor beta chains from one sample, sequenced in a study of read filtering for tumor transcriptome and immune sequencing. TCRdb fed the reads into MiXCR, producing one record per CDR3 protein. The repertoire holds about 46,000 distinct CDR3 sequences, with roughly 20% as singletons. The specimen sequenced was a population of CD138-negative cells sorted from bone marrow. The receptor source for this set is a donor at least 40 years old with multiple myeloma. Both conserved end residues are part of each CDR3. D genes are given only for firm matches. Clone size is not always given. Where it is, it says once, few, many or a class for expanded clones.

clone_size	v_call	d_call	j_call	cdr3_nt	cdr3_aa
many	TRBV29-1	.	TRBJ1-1	TGCAGCGGGGGGGACGAGATGAACACTGAAGCTTTCTTT	CSGGDEMNTEAFF
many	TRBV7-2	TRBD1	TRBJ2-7	TGTGCCAGCAGCCCGGACAGGGGGCGCGTTAGCGGGATTCACTCCTACGAGCAGTACTTC	CASSPDRGRVSGIHSYEQYF
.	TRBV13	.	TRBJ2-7	TGTGCCGGCAGCCTTGGGGGGCTCGAGCAGTACTTC	CAGSLGGLEQYF
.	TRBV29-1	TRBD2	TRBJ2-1	TGCAGCGCCCGACTAGCGGGAGCAAGGGGCTCCTACAATGAGCAGTTCTTC	CSARLAGARGSYNEQFF
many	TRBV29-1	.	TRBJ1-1	TGCAGCGTTGAACCCTTTAACACTGAAGCTTTCTTT	CSVEPFNTEAFF
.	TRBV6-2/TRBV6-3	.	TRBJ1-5	TGTGCCAGCAGTGACGGGACACATCAGCCCCAGCATTTT	CASSDGTHQPQHF
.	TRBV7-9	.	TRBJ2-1	TGTGCCAGCAGCTTAATACTAGGTGCTGGAAATGAACAGTTCTTC	CASSLILGAGNEQFF
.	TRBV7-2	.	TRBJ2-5	TGTGCCAGCAGCGGGACCCCGGGGGAGACCCAGTACTTC	CASSGTPGETQYF
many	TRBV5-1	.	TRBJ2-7	TGCGCCAGCAGCACCTCAGGGATGCGCGACGAGCAGTACTTC	CASSTSGMRDEQYF
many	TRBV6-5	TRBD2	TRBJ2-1	TGTGCCAGCAGTTACGGGACTAGCGGGAGTGATGAGCAGTTCTTC	CASSYGTSGSDEQFF
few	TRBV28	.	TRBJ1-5	TGTTCCAGCAGTTTCGCCAGCCATCCGCCCCAGCATTTT	CSSSFASHPPQHF
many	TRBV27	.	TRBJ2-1	TGTGCCAGCAGGGGGACAACCTACAATGAGCAGTTCTTC	CASRGTTYNEQFF
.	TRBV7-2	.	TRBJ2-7	TGTGCCAGCAGCCCAGCGTTCGACTACGAGCAGTACTTC	CASSPAFDYEQYF
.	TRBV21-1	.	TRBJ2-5	TGTGCCAGCAGCATCAAGGAGACCCGGCACTTC	CASSIKETRHF
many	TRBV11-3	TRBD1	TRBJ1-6	TGTGCCAGCAGCTTACTAGGGGGCCAAAAGGGAAGAAATTCACCCCTCCACTTT	CASSLLGGQKGRNSPLHF
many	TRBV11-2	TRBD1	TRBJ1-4	TGTGCCAGCAGCCATCTGGGACAGGCTCAGACCAGGGGAAAACTGTTTTTT	CASSHLGQAQTRGKLFF
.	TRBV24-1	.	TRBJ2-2	TGTGCCACCAGCCCGTACAGGGCCTGGGACACCGGGGAGCTGTCTTTT	CATSPYRAWDTGELSF
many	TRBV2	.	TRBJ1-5	TGTGCCAGCAGTGTTGGTGGGCGAGTGAGCAATCAGCCCCAGCATTTT	CASSVGGRVSNQPQHF
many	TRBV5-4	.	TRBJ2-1	TGTGCCAGCCGCGGGACTCTTAAACCCAATGAGCAGTTCTTC	CASRGTLKPNEQFF
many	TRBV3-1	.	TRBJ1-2	TGTGCCAGCAGCCAAGGACAGGACTATGGCTACACCTTC	CASSQGQDYGYTF
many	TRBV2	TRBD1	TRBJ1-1	TGTGCCAGCAGCGGGACAGCCACTGAAGCTTTCTTT	CASSGTATEAFF
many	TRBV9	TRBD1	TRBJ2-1	TGTGCCAGCAGCCCCCGGGACAGCGATTACAATGAGCAGTTCTTC	CASSPRDSDYNEQFF
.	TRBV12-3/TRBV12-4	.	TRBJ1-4	TGTGCCAGCAGTCCTATGGGGGGGCGTCTGTTTTTT	CASSPMGGRLFF
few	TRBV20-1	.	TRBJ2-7	TGCAGTGCATCGTGTCAAGATTTGAGCTCCTGCGAGCAGTACTTC	CSASCQDLSSCEQYF
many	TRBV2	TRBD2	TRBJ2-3	TGTGCCAGCAGACCGGGACTAGCGGGAGCTGATACGCAGTATTTT	CASRPGLAGADTQYF
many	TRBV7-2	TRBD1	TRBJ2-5	TGTGCCAGCAGGCCCGCAGGGGGAAGAGGGACCCAGTACTTC	CASRPAGGRGTQYF
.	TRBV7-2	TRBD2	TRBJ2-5	TGTGCCAGCAGCACAAGACTAGCGGGAGGACAAGAGACCCAGTACTTC	CASSTRLAGGQETQYF
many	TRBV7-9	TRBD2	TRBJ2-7	TGTGCCAGCAGCTTAGGGGCGGGGGGCTCCTACGAGCAGTACTTC	CASSLGAGGSYEQYF
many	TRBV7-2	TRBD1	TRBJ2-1	TGTGCCAGCAGCTTAGGATGGCTGGGACAGGGGGCGGCCTACAATGAGCAGTTCTTC	CASSLGWLGQGAAYNEQFF
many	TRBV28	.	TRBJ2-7	TGTGCCAGCAGTTACCTATACGAGCAGTACTTC	CASSYLYEQYF
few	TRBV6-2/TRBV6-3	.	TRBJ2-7	TGTGCCAGCAGTTTTGTTTGGAGTTTGATGCACGAGCAGTACTTC	CASSFVWSLMHEQYF
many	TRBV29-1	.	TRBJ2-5	TGCAGCGTTGAGTCGGAGACCCAGTACTTC	CSVESETQYF
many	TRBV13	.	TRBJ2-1	TGTGCCAGCATCCTTACAGTTGGGGGTTACAATGAGCAGTTCTTC	CASILTVGGYNEQFF
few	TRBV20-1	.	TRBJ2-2	TGCAGTGCTACGTCCCCTGGCGGATACACCGGGGAGCTGTTTTTT	CSATSPGGYTGELFF
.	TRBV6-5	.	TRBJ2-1	TGTGCCAGCAGTCAGGACAGTAGGCACGCGGAGCAGTTCTTC	CASSQDSRHAEQFF
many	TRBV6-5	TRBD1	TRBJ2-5	TGTGCCAGCACCAACTCGGGACAGGGCCGAGAGACCCAGTACTTC	CASTNSGQGRETQYF
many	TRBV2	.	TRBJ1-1	TGTGCCAGCAGTGAGTATGGTAACACTGAAGCTTTCTTT	CASSEYGNTEAFF
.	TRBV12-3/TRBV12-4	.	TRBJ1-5	TGTGCCAGCAGTTGTTTCAATCAGCCCCAGCATTTT	CASSCFNQPQHF
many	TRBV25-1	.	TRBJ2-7	TGTGCCAGCTCACGCACCTCGACCGGGGGCGAGCAGTACTTC	CASSRTSTGGEQYF